This T cell receptor beta chain appears in the sequencing data of a study of blood T cell repertoires in COVID-19. On the study more broadly: T cells, B-cell-depleted T cells, or PBMCs provided the cDNA or gDNA that served as material.

Participants' own reports of clinical history determined their cohort assignment. Resolution of symptoms, clearance, or two negative PCRs was present in recovered Cohort 3 donors. As originally analysed: The assay estimated nucleated cells by amplifying reference gene primers. Sequenced by immunoSEQ multiplex PCR; TCRdb stores in-frame clones only, minus some. V, J and clone size are taken as reported in that table, and D and trimming were inferred from the DNA itself. The sample lists roughly 380,000 clones; less than 90% were seen once. CDR1 KGHSH and CDR2 LQKENI come from the germline V gene. The trim removed 4 bases at V and 2 bases at J, leaving 10 bases unmatched. CDR3 size: 16 residues.

This chain connects TRBV18 to TRBJ2-5; 7 bases align to TRBD2. The receptor's source is a woman aged 30 to 39 who had recovered from COVID-19. Material for sequencing was PBMCs or T cells enriched from blood (not recorded which). Here the CDR3 reads CASSREGTTLQETQYF. As DNA, the CDR3 is TGTGCCAGCTCACGGGAGGGGACCACGCTTCAAGAGACCCAGTACTTC.